A selection of T cell receptor beta chains follows, all from one sample in a study of regulatory T cells in long-lasting Graves disease. One entry per CDR3 protein, called by TCRdb with MiXCR from the multiplex PCR reads. In the table there are 400,000 to 500,000 distinct CDR3 sequences, about 22% of which are singletons. The starting material was peripheral blood mononuclear cells (PBMCs), obtained when the disease was refractory, from a patient treated with antithyroid drugs. The origin of the receptors is a female donor with Graves disease. Both conserved end residues are part of each CDR3. Each record gives: clone size, D gene, V gene, J gene, CDR3 protein, CDR3 DNA. The D gene is left open where the match is weak. Only part of the rows carry a size: once, few, many, or a class if the clone is expanded.

.	TRBD1	TRBV12-3/TRBV12-4	TRBJ1-1	CASSSRDRANTEAFF	TGTGCCAGCAGTAGCCGGGACAGAGCGAACACTGAAGCTTTCTTT
many	.	TRBV7-2	TRBJ1-1	CASSLIRSEAFF	TGTGCCAGCAGCTTAATACGGTCTGAAGCTTTCTTT
.	TRBD1	TRBV5-1	TRBJ1-4	CASSQRTGGVTNEKLFF	TGCGCCAGCAGCCAACGGACAGGGGGCGTAACTAATGAAAAACTGTTTTTT
.	.	TRBV30	TRBJ1-4	CAWSVGATNEKLFF	TGTGCCTGGAGTGTAGGCGCAACTAATGAAAAACTGTTTTTT
.	TRBD2	TRBV28	TRBJ2-1	CASTPGRGLAATKPFF	TGTGCCAGCACCCCAGGCCGGGGACTAGCGGCCACGAAACCGTTCTTC
.	TRBD1	TRBV7-8	TRBJ1-1	CASSFSGTGDTEAFF	TGTGCCAGCAGCTTCTCCGGGACAGGGGACACTGAAGCTTTCTTT
.	.	TRBV5-1	TRBJ2-3	CASREAGASTDTQYF	TGCGCCAGCAGAGAGGCGGGGGCTAGCACAGATACGCAGTATTTT
many	.	TRBV11-3	TRBJ2-7	CASSRRESYEQYF	TGTGCCAGCAGCCGGAGGGAGTCCTACGAGCAGTACTTC
many	.	TRBV20-1	TRBJ2-7	CSARSDLGSYEQYF	TGCAGTGCTAGGTCAGACCTGGGCTCCTACGAGCAGTACTTC
many	.	TRBV30	TRBJ1-2	CAWSVSRRGYTF	TGTGCCTGGAGTGTATCCCGGAGAGGCTACACCTTC
.	TRBD1	TRBV12-3/TRBV12-4	TRBJ1-2	CASSFGTGESGYTF	TGTGCCAGCAGTTTTGGGACAGGGGAAAGCGGCTACACCTTC
many	.	TRBV28	TRBJ2-7	CASSLLAAEQYF	TGTGCCAGCAGTTTACTAGCTGCTGAGCAGTACTTC
.	.	TRBV3-1	TRBJ1-2	CASSQDQGNYGYTF	TGTGCCAGCAGCCAAGACCAGGGGAACTATGGCTACACCTTC
many	TRBD1	TRBV28	TRBJ1-2	CASRLGTDYGYTF	TGTGCCAGCAGACTAGGGACAGACTATGGCTACACCTTC
few	TRBD1	TRBV30	TRBJ1-5	CAWSGGTGGNQPQHF	TGTGCCTGGAGTGGTGGGACAGGAGGCAATCAGCCCCAGCATTTT
many	TRBD1	TRBV7-2	TRBJ1-2	CASSWTGGDYGYTF	TGTGCCAGCAGCTGGACAGGGGGGGACTATGGCTACACCTTC
few	.	TRBV28	TRBJ1-1	CASKVPHKNTEAFF	TGTGCCAGCAAAGTCCCCCACAAGAACACTGAAGCTTTCTTT
few	.	TRBV7-3	TRBJ2-2	CASSRDGTANTGELFF	TGTGCCAGCAGCCGTGATGGGACGGCGAACACCGGGGAGCTGTTTTTT
many	TRBD2	TRBV6-1	TRBJ2-7	CASRRWGGGRSSYEQYF	TGTGCCAGCAGACGGTGGGGGGGCGGGAGGTCATCCTACGAGCAGTACTTC